This T cell receptor beta chain was retrieved from a study of T-cell reconstitution after alpha-beta-depleted transplantation in children. About this clonotype: Its antigen remains unidentified.

The CDR3 contains 15 residues. V was trimmed by 5 bases and J by 0 bases, leaving 13 bases between them. The germline CDR1 and CDR2 sequences are SGHVS and FQNEAQ. Preparation of the TCRbeta library used unique molecular identifiers. One entry per CDR3 protein, called by TCRdb with MiXCR from the PCR reads. The table has 800,000 to 1,000,000 distinct CDR3 sequences, under 30% seen once. Study-level results: Several hundred rapidly expanded clones from non-depleted graft cells reportedly supplied alpha-beta T cells about two months post-transplant. Diversity and T-cell counts at one year after transplant derived mostly from new T cells.

Specimen: PBMCs, mostly from graft donor cells, collected 360 days after TCRalphabeta/CD19-depleted stem cell transplant. This clonotype was sampled from a boy under three years old who had a stem cell transplant for SCID, so the T cells may come from the graft donor. The gene calls are TRBV7-8 and TRBJ2-5; D not certain. The CDR3 DNA is TGTGCCAGCAGCCTAAGACGTCAGTACCAAGAGACCCAGTACTTC. This translates into CASSLRRQYQETQYF.